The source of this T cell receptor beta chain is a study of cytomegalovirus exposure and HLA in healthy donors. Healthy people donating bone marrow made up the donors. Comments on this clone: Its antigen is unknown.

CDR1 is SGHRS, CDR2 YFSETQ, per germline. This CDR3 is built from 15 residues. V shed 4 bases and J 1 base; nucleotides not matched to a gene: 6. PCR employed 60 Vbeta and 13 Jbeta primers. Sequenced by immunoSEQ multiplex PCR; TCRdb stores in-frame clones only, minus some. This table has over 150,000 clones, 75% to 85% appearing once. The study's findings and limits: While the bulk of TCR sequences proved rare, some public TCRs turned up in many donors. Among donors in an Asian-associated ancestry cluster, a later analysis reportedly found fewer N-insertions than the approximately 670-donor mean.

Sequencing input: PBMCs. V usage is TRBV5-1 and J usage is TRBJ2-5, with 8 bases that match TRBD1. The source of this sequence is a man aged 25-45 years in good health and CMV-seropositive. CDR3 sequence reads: CASSPDRGVQETQYF. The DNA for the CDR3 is TGCGCCAGCAGCCCTGACAGGGGTGTCCAAGAGACCCAGTACTTC.